This TCR beta chain was retrieved from a study of T cell repertoires in cytomegalovirus infection. Study-level background: Matching HLA type and CMV infection were both indicated by public TCR beta signatures.

Trimming shortened V by 2 bases and J by 5 bases, and 12 bases separated the two germline ends. The CDR3 runs 14 residues. Germline V gives CDR1 SGHTA, CDR2 FQGTGA. As for this clonotype: Its specificity is not known.

The study's findings and limits: In two of eight donors, the top clonotype was HLA-C-restricted CMV-specific. Summed frequency of public TCR beta families distinguished CMV carriers with the relevant HLA.

In TCRdb, the reads were re-called with MiXCR into one record per CDR3 protein. The repertoire has under 250,000 distinct CDR3 sequences, 6% to 8% of them found once; the top ten carry about 6.5%. The sequencing input was PBMCs. The sequence was collected from a human donor in good health (CMV status not recorded). Some clones in this sample may be carry-over from other donors' samples. The chain carries TRBV7-3 and TRBJ1-1, with a possible D match to TRBD1 (5 bases). CDR3: CASSLGDWGTEAFF. The CDR3 region has the DNA TGTGCCAGCAGCTTAGGGGATTGGGGGACTGAAGCTTTCTTT.